These T cell receptor beta chains were read from a single sample in a study of CD8+ T cells in alopecia areata. The table came from immunoSEQ multiplex PCR; TCRdb's copy has only in-frame clones and leaves some out. The repertoire has about 140,000 clones, about 88% of them found once; the top ten carry roughly an eighth. The source was CD8+ T cells sorted from blood, collected at week 4, from a patient treated with tofacitinib. The source of these receptors is a human donor with alopecia areata. Each CDR3 is given with its conserved first and last residue. D genes are given only for firm matches. The listing skips clone size in some rows; elsewhere it reads once, few, many or a size class.

D,size,V,J,CDR3,DNA
-,once,TRBV7-9,TRBJ2-7,CASSPRQRSYEQYF,TGTGCCAGCAGCCCCCGTCAGCGCTCCTACGAGCAGTACTTC
-,-,TRBV6-5,TRBJ2-3,CASSYGSGTDTQYF,TGTGCCAGCAGTTACGGAAGCGGCACAGATACGCAGTATTTT
-,-,TRBV7-8,TRBJ2-7,CASLGSGRGELFEQYF,TGTGCCAGCTTAGGGTCGGGGCGGGGTGAGCTGTTTGAGCAGTACTTC
TRBD1,-,TRBV27,TRBJ2-2,CASSFSGTGVTGELFF,TGTGCCAGCAGTTTTAGCGGGACAGGGGTCACCGGGGAGCTGTTTTTT
-,-,TRBV2,TRBJ1-5,CASIGRANQPQHF,TGTGCCAGCATAGGCAGGGCCAATCAGCCCCAGCATTTT
-,-,TRBV29-1,TRBJ1-2,CSVEGGQNYGYTF,TGCAGCGTTGAAGGGGGGCAGAACTATGGCTACACCTTC
-,-,TRBV25-1,TRBJ2-3,CASTAAPRSDTQYF,TGTGCCAGCACCGCGGCCCCCAGGTCAGATACGCAGTATTTT
-,-,TRBV27,TRBJ2-7,CASSWMGGYEQYF,TGTGCCAGCAGTTGGATGGGCGGGTACGAGCAGTACTTC
-,once,TRBV5-4,TRBJ2-5,CASSLGDPTVETQYF,TGTGCCAGCAGCTTGGGGGACCCCACGGTCGAGACCCAGTACTTC
TRBD2,few,TRBV6-1,TRBJ2-3,CASSGTAGGTDTQYF,TGTGCCAGCAGTGGGACAGCGGGGGGCACAGATACGCAGTATTTT
-,-,TRBV30,TRBJ2-7,CAWIRGTSSYEQYF,TGTGCCTGGATACGGGGTACGAGCTCCTACGAGCAGTACTTC
-,-,TRBV27,TRBJ2-1,CASSRRQDRPPEFF,TGTGCCAGTTCCCGACGACAGGACAGACCCCCCGAGTTCTTC
-,-,TRBV6-6,TRBJ2-3,CAIGEGVTDTQYF,TGTGCCATAGGGGAAGGAGTCACAGATACGCAGTATTTT
TRBD2,-,TRBV5-1,TRBJ2-5,CASSLAGRLGEETQYF,TGCGCCAGCAGCTTGGCCGGGAGGTTGGGAGAAGAGACCCAGTACTTC
-,-,TRBV5-1,TRBJ1-4,CASSLGQREATNEKLFF,TGCGCCAGCAGCTTGGGACAGAGGGAAGCAACTAATGAAAAACTGTTTTTT
TRBD1,-,TRBV18,TRBJ2-5,CASSQAGTGVQETQYF,TGTGCCAGCTCACAAGCTGGGACAGGGGTCCAAGAGACCCAGTACTTC
-,-,TRBV2,TRBJ1-1,CASRQINAFF,TGTGCCAGCAGACAAATAAACGCTTTCTTT
-,-,TRBV14,TRBJ2-2,CASSGTLGTGELFF,TGTGCCAGCAGTGGGACATTGGGGACCGGGGAGCTGTTTTTT
TRBD1,-,TRBV29-1,TRBJ2-7,CSATGTGGYEQYF,TGCAGCGCTACCGGGACAGGGGGCTACGAGCAGTACTTC
-,-,TRBV2,TRBJ2-1,CASRGSYNEQFF,TGTGCCAGCAGGGGGAGTTACAATGAGCAGTTCTTC
-,-,TRBV6-1,TRBJ2-7,CASSEEVTASYEQYF,TGTGCCAGCAGTGAAGAAGTGACAGCCTCCTACGAGCAGTACTTC
TRBD2,-,TRBV2,TRBJ2-1,CASSAGTSGTLGSYNEQFF,TGTGCCAGCAGTGCCGGGACTAGCGGGACCCTCGGCTCCTACAATGAGCAGTTCTTC
TRBD2,once,TRBV28,TRBJ2-4,CASSLGTSSQYF,TGTGCCAGCAGTTTAGGGACTAGCAGTCAGTACTTC
-,once,TRBV27,TRBJ1-2,CASRPAGSNYGYTF,TGTGCCAGCAGACCGGCTGGCTCTAACTATGGCTACACCTTC
-,-,TRBV15,TRBJ2-2,CATSRPQNTGELFF,TGTGCCACCAGCAGGCCCCAAAACACCGGGGAGCTGTTTTTT
-,-,TRBV6-1,TRBJ2-7,CASSAGRVYEQYF,TGTGCCAGCAGTGCGGGCAGGGTCTACGAGCAGTACTTC
TRBD2,-,TRBV5-6,TRBJ2-7,CASSFGTSAYEQYF,TGTGCCAGCAGCTTTGGGACTAGCGCCTACGAGCAGTACTTC
-,-,TRBV4-1,TRBJ2-1,CASSPLDGSMNEQFF,TGCGCCAGCAGCCCATTAGACGGGAGTATGAATGAGCAGTTCTTC
TRBD1,-,TRBV5-1,TRBJ2-7,CASSLGQGDYEQYF,TGCGCCAGCAGCTTGGGACAGGGGGACTACGAGCAGTACTTC
-,-,TRBV14,TRBJ1-1,CASSVYRDTEAFF,TGTGCCAGCAGCGTCTACAGGGACACTGAAGCTTTCTTT
TRBD1,-,TRBV27,TRBJ1-1,CASSPWDRGTEAFF,TGTGCCAGCAGTCCCTGGGACAGGGGCACTGAAGCTTTCTTT
TRBD1,-,TRBV14,TRBJ1-4,CASSPDRDEKLFF,TGTGCCAGCAGCCCCGACAGGGATGAAAAACTGTTTTTT
-,-,TRBV29-1,TRBJ2-1,CSVGSEDTYNEQFF,TGCAGCGTGGGTAGCGAGGATACCTACAATGAGCAGTTCTTC
-,-,TRBV29-1,TRBJ2-1,CSVFGGTRTYNEQFF,TGCAGCGTTTTTGGCGGGACACGTACCTACAATGAGCAGTTCTTC
TRBD1,-,TRBV29-1,TRBJ2-7,CSVTTGPNEQYF,TGCAGCGTGACGACAGGGCCGAACGAGCAGTACTTC
TRBD1,once,TRBV5-1,TRBJ2-1,CASSLTGVPDNEQFF,TGCGCCAGCAGTTTGACAGGGGTCCCTGACAATGAGCAGTTCTTC
-,-,TRBV9,TRBJ2-1,CASSVGENEQFF,TGTGCCAGCAGCGTAGGGGAAAATGAGCAGTTCTTC
TRBD1,few,TRBV5-4,TRBJ2-7,CASSIGQGFEQYF,TGTGCCAGCAGCATAGGACAGGGATTCGAGCAGTACTTC
-,-,TRBV14,TRBJ1-6,CASSPTTSSYNSPLHF,TGTGCCAGCAGCCCGACTACGAGCTCCTATAATTCACCCCTCCACTTT
TRBD1,-,TRBV6-1,TRBJ2-1,CASSEKGQGADWGYNEQFF,TGTGCCAGCAGTGAAAAGGGACAGGGGGCTGATTGGGGCTACAATGAGCAGTTCTTC
-,few,TRBV30,TRBJ1-1,CAWSVRAEAFF,TGTGCCTGGAGTGTACGTGCTGAAGCTTTCTTT
TRBD2,-,TRBV7-2,TRBJ2-3,CASSLVAGGQDTQYF,TGTGCCAGCAGCTTAGTCGCGGGGGGGCAGGATACGCAGTATTTT
-,-,TRBV29-1,TRBJ2-7,CSVGVSYEQYF,TGCAGCGTTGGGGTGTCCTACGAGCAGTACTTC
-,few,TRBV10-3,TRBJ2-1,CAIRQVNEDEQFF,TGTGCCATCAGACAAGTGAATGAGGATGAGCAGTTCTTC
-,-,TRBV15,TRBJ2-1,CATSREAAAGGDEQFF,TGTGCCACCAGCAGAGAGGCGGCGGCAGGTGGCGATGAGCAGTTCTTC
-,-,TRBV29-1,TRBJ2-5,CSVEGPGSSVETQYF,TGCAGCGTTGAAGGGCCGGGGTCTAGTGTCGAGACCCAGTACTTC
-,-,TRBV19,TRBJ2-2,CASSFDTYTGELFF,TGTGCCAGTAGTTTCGACACCTACACCGGGGAGCTGTTTTTT
-,-,TRBV29-1,TRBJ2-2,CSVLGRTGELFF,TGCAGCGTTTTGGGACGCACCGGGGAGCTGTTTTTT
-,-,TRBV4-1,TRBJ1-2,CASSQESARFYGYTF,TGCGCCAGCAGCCAAGAATCCGCCAGATTCTATGGCTACACCTTC
TRBD1,-,TRBV7-9,TRBJ1-5,CASSLGGGGGNQPQHF,TGTGCCAGCAGCTTGGGAGGGGGCGGCGGCAATCAGCCCCAGCATTTT
TRBD2,-,TRBV5-1,TRBJ2-1,CASSLAGEPPEQFF,TGCGCCAGCAGCTTAGCGGGAGAGCCTCCAGAGCAGTTCTTC
-,-,TRBV27,TRBJ2-5,CASSVGGLRETQYF,TGTGCCAGCAGTGTCGGGGGGCTCAGGGAGACCCAGTACTTC
-,few,TRBV29-1,TRBJ2-3,CSVEGQSTDTQYF,TGCAGCGTTGAAGGGCAATCCACAGATACGCAGTATTTT
-,-,TRBV7-9,TRBJ2-1,CASSLFGGEQFF,TGTGCCAGCAGCTTATTTGGGGGTGAGCAGTTCTTC
-,-,TRBV30,TRBJ2-3,CAWTVGPLTDTQYF,TGTGCCTGGACGGTGGGGCCTCTCACAGATACGCAGTATTTT
-,-,TRBV27,TRBJ2-2,CASSLKSRTGELFF,TGTGCCAGCAGTTTAAAGTCGCGGACCGGGGAGCTGTTTTTT
-,-,TRBV30,TRBJ2-5,CAWSSGREETQYF,TGTGCCTGGTCTTCCGGGCGGGAAGAGACCCAGTACTTC
TRBD2,-,TRBV5-4,TRBJ2-7,CASRYRGGLEQYF,TGTGCCAGCAGGTACCGGGGGGGCCTAGAGCAGTACTTC
-,few,TRBV29-1,TRBJ1-2,CSVEYRGYTF,TGCAGCGTTGAATACCGGGGCTACACCTTC